Below are 30 T cell receptor beta chains sequenced from a single sample in a study of T cell clonality in common variable immunodeficiency. Profiling relied on immunoSEQ multiplex PCR, and the TCRdb table lists in-frame clones only, not all of them. The table lists roughly 20,000 clones, with no singletons. These receptors are not linked to any known antigen. General study findings and limits: Reportedly, TCR beta sequences from common variable immunodeficiency showed fewer deletions and N-nucleotide insertions.

The sequenced sample consisted of peripheral blood mononuclear cells. Every receptor here comes from a human donor with common variable immunodeficiency.

This clone turned up a few times. Coverage ceases 3 residues before the CDR3 finishes, and the germline J gene fills in the end. This sequence joins TRBV19 and TRBJ1-5; D may be TRBD1 (5 bases). CDR3 size: 16 residues. The V and J ends lost 3 bases and 7 bases respectively, with 19 bases between them. Germline V CDR1 and CDR2: LNHDA, SQIVND (reference sequence). The CDR3 region is CASSIGPQVTGQPQHF. CDR3 bases read: TGTGCCAGTAGTATCGGGCCACAGGTTACAGGCCAGCCC. The full variable domain, in which reference TRBV19 and TRBJ1-5 provide the parts outside the CDR3, is DGGITQSPKYLFRKEGQNVTLSCEQNLNHDAMYWYRQDPGQGLRLIYYSQIVNDFQKGDIAEGYSVSREKKESFPLTVTSAQKNPTAFYLCASSIGPQVTGQPQHFGDGTRLSIL.

To note about this clone: The DNA ends 3 residues before the CDR3 does, and the rest of the CDR3 is filled in from the germline J gene. The chain recombines TRBV19 with TRBJ2-6; tentatively, D is TRBD2 (6 bases). The CDR3 contains 18 residues. Trimming took 0 bases from V and 0 from J, leaving 12 bases between them. Germline values: CDR1 LNHDA, CDR2 SQIVND (reference sequence). CDR3 in amino acids: CASSIEGLLFSGANVLTF. CDR3 DNA, as far as it was read: TGTGCCAGTAGTATAGAGGGACTCTTGTTCTCTGGGGCCAACGTC.

As concerns this clone: From the germline J gene comes the end of the CDR3, since the read stops 3 residues before it. V usage is TRBV7-6 and J usage is TRBJ2-2, with D possibly matching TRBD2 (5 bases). The CDR3 totals 16 residues. V was trimmed by 1 base and J by 2 bases, leaving 11 bases between them. Germline V CDR1 and CDR2: SGHVS, FNYEAQ. CDR3: CASSLVPGENTGELFF. CDR3 bases read: TGTGCCAGCAGCTTAGTTCCCGGGGAAAACACCGGGGAG.

Regarding this clone: Read data end 3 residues before the CDR3 end; the end is taken from the germline J gene. The chain carries TRBV7-2 and TRBJ2-1; a possible D gene is TRBD2 (7 bases). This CDR3 is built from 15 residues. Per germline, CDR1 SGHTA and CDR2 FQGNSA. The V and J ends lost 5 bases and 9 bases respectively, with 20 bases between them. This CDR3 is CASSALIRGAGEQFF. CDR3 DNA (partial): TGTGCCAGCAGCGCCCTAATCCGGGGGGCGGGTGAG.

Note on this clone: A junction end diverges from the germline sequence, so it may reflect a read error. Read data end 3 residues before the CDR3 end; the end is taken from the germline J gene. The chain couples TRBV7-7 to TRBJ2-3, with D uncertain. The CDR3 has 14 residues. Germline CDR1 and CDR2: SSHAT and FNYEAQ (reference sequence). The covered CDR3 bases are TGTGCTAGCAGCTCCTTAACTATCACAGATACG. Its translation: CASSSLTITDT. The entire CDR3 is CASSSLTITDTQYF.

A few counts support this clone. The read comes to an end 3 residues before the CDR3 does, leaving the germline J gene to fill in the end. This chain connects TRBV30 to TRBJ1-2; D is unresolved. Per the germline V gene, CDR1 is GTSNPN and CDR2 is SVGIG (reference sequence). The ends were cut back, 6 bases at V and 4 bases at J, with 12 bases in the middle. This CDR3 is 12 amino acids long. CDR3 region: CACSLRFYGYTF. The part of the CDR3 DNA that was read is TGTGCCTGCTCCTTACGGTTCTATGGC.

This clone was seen a few times. From the germline J gene comes the end of the CDR3, since the read stops 3 residues before it. The sample has other DNA sequences that encode this CDR3 too. The chain recombines TRBV7-9 with TRBJ2-5; D uncertain. Germline CDR1 is SEHNR and CDR2 is FQNEAQ (reference sequence). Trimming took 4 bases from V and 5 from J, leaving 5 bases between them. The CDR3 consists of 11 residues. The covered CDR3 bases are TGTGCCAGCAGCTCCGGTGAGACC. Translated: CASSSGET. The full CDR3 protein is CASSSGETQYF.

In this sample, this clone turned up a few times. A read error may produce the germline difference seen at one junction end. Coverage ceases 3 residues before the CDR3 finishes, and the germline J gene fills in the end. This chain links TRBV7-7 with TRBJ2-1; D is undetermined. Per the germline V gene, CDR1 is SSHAT and CDR2 is FNYEAQ (reference sequence). The CDR3 is 14 amino acids. CDR3 residues: CASSLAQSYNEQFF. The sequenced part of the CDR3 DNA is TGTGCTAGCAGCTTAGCACAGTCCTACAATGAG.

Points on this clone: Coverage ceases 3 residues before the CDR3 finishes, and the germline J gene fills in the end. The chain couples TRBV18 to TRBJ1-4, with 9 bases fitting TRBD1. Germline CDR1 and CDR2: KGHSH and LQKENI. CDR3 length: 14 amino acids. V dropped 4 bases and J dropped 7; count of bases not matched to a gene: 4. CDR3 protein: CASSRGQGAEKLFF. The sequenced part of the CDR3 DNA is TGTGCCAGCTCACGGGGACAGGGTGCTGAAAAA.

Worth noting for this clone: The read terminates 3 residues ahead of where the CDR3 ends, so the germline J gene completes it. V is TRBV19 and J is TRBJ1-6, with TRBD1 matching over 8 bases. The germline V gene encodes CDR1 LNHDA and CDR2 SQIVND (reference sequence). This CDR3 contains 15 residues. The V and J ends lost 6 bases and 8 bases, in that order; junction bases with no gene match: 9. CDR3 sequence: CASSTRQGLDSPLHF. Partial CDR3 DNA: TGTGCCAGTAGCACCCGACAGGGGTTGGATTCACCC.

This clone was detected a few times. The read is 3 residues too short to cover the CDR3 end, so that end is filled in from the germline J gene. This rearrangement joins TRBV18 to TRBJ2-1, with 10 nucleotides matching TRBD2. Unmatched junction bases numbered 4, after V lost 3 bases and J lost 5 bases. This CDR3 comprises 15 residues. The germline CDR1 and CDR2 sequences are KGHSH and LQKENI. The CDR3 loop reads CASSPLAGEDNEQFF. CDR3 DNA, as far as it was read: TGTGCCAGCTCACCCCTAGCGGGAGAGGACAATGAG.

On this clone itself: The CDR3 end falls 3 residues outside the read, so it is completed with the germline J gene. The chain is built from TRBV18 and TRBJ2-5; 10 bases map to TRBD2. The CDR3 is made up of 16 amino acids. J lost 2 bases, V lost 6 bases, and 9 bases had no gene match. Germline V gene sequence: CDR1 KGHSH, CDR2 LQKENI. CDR3 bases read: TGTGCCAGCTCGCCGCGGCTAGCGGGAGCACAAGAGACC. Residues: CASSPRLAGAQET. The full CDR3 is CASSPRLAGAQETQYF.

This clone was seen only a few times. The read is 3 residues too short to cover the CDR3 end, so that end is filled in from the germline J gene. V is TRBV2 and J is TRBJ1-4, with 10 bases lining up with TRBD1. Germline lookup yields CDR1 SNHLY and CDR2 FYNNEI. The ends lost 6 bases at V and 0 bases at J; junction bases unmatched: 1. The CDR3 is 15 amino acids. The CDR3 is CASRGTGATNEKLFF. CDR3 DNA (partial): TGTGCCAGCAGGGGGACAGGGGCAACTAATGAAAAA.

This clone was observed a handful of times. The read is 3 residues too short to cover the CDR3 end, so that end is filled in from the germline J gene. The rearrangement links TRBV30 to TRBJ2-2; 11 bases fit TRBD2. Germline values: CDR1 GTSNPN, CDR2 SVGIG (reference sequence). The V gene end was trimmed by 2 bases and the J gene end by 3 bases; junction bases not matched to a gene: 2. This CDR3 region has 15 residues. CDR3 protein: CAWSSLAGDTGELFF. CDR3 DNA, as far as it was read: TGTGCCTGGAGTTCACTAGCGGGAGACACCGGGGAG.

The CDR3 sequence: CASSPQGRVRETQYF. The part of the CDR3 DNA that was read is TGTGCCAGCTCACCACAAGGCAGGGTCCGGGAGACC. V and J are TRBV18 and TRBJ2-5; D might be TRBD1 (5 bases). The read terminates 3 residues before the CDR3 end, so the remaining end is supplied by the germline J gene. Germline V lookup: CDR1 KGHSH, CDR2 LQKENI. This CDR3 has 15 amino acids. Trimming left V 1 base short and J 5 bases short, with 14 bases between.

This clone appeared many times. The read terminates 3 residues before the CDR3 end, so the remaining end is supplied by the germline J gene. V usage is TRBV2 and J usage is TRBJ2-1; maybe TRBD2 (5 bases). Trimming removed 7 bases at V and 9 bases at J, with 10 bases between. This CDR3 has 11 residues. The V gene's germline CDR1 is SNHLY and CDR2 FYNNEI. CDR3: CASTTRTEQFF. Partial CDR3 DNA: TGTGCCAGCACCACTAGGACTGAG.

Details on this clone: Coverage ceases 3 residues before the CDR3 finishes, and the germline J gene fills in the end. The gene calls are TRBV19 and TRBJ2-3; no clear D. The germline V gene has CDR1 LNHDA and CDR2 SQIVND (reference sequence). The CDR3 consists of 14 residues. Trimming stripped 1 base from V and 2 bases from J, with 7 bases between. CDR3 region: CASSIARFTDTQYF. Partial CDR3 DNA: TGTGCCAGTAGTATAGCAAGGTTCACAGATACG.

This clone was observed a handful of times. The DNA ends 3 residues before the CDR3 does, and the rest of the CDR3 is filled in from the germline J gene. The J gene is TRBJ1-2, the V gene TRBV7-9; 8 positions agree with TRBD1. Germline CDR1 reads SEHNR; CDR2 reads FQNEAQ (reference sequence). The CDR3 is 14 amino acids. The CDR3 loop is CASSSGAGGTGYTF. The sequenced part of the CDR3 DNA is TGTGCCAGCAGCTCGGGAGCAGGGGGCACGGGC.

In regard to this clone: The read halts 3 residues ahead of the CDR3 end, with the missing end drawn from the germline J gene. Other DNA sequences of this sample code for an identical CDR3. The chain has TRBV7-2 and TRBJ1-4; 9 bases are shared with TRBD1. The CDR3 is 14 residues long. The trim removed 4 bases at V and 8 bases at J, leaving 5 bases unmatched. In germline, CDR1 is SGHTA, CDR2 FQGNSA. The CDR3 loop is CASSSDRGGEKLFF. The sequenced part of the CDR3 DNA is TGTGCCAGCAGCTCTGACAGGGGGGGCGAAAAA.

About this clone: The CDR3 goes on 3 residues after the read ends, and that part is filled in from the germline J gene. The V gene is TRBV7-2, the J gene TRBJ2-1; TRBD2 agrees at 7 bases. The ends lost 5 bases at V and 8 bases at J; junction bases unmatched: 6. The CDR3 totals 13 residues. The germline V gene has CDR1 SGHTA and CDR2 FQGNSA. Partial CDR3 DNA: TGTGCCAGCAGCCCTCAAGCGGGGTATGAG. Its protein is CASSPQAGYE. The complete CDR3 reads CASSPQAGYEQFF. The whole variable domain, filled in from reference TRBV7-2 and TRBJ2-1, reads GAGVSQSPSNKVTEKGKDVELRCDPISGHTALYWYRQSLGQGLEFLIYFQGNSAPDKSGLPSDRFSAERTGGSVSTLTIQRTQQEDSAVYLCASSPQAGYEQFFGPGTRLTVL.

In its sample, this clone was seen a few times. Read sequence stops 3 residues before the CDR3 end, and the germline J gene provides the missing end. V usage is TRBV7-2 and J usage is TRBJ1-2; 7 nucleotides align to TRBD1. The germline V gene encodes CDR1 SGHTA and CDR2 FQGNSA. The CDR3 totals 13 residues. The CDR3 loop reads CASSTGTDRGYTF. CDR3 DNA (partial): TGTGCCAGCAGTACCGGGACAGATCGGGGC.

Concerning this clone: The CDR3 end falls 3 residues outside the read, so it is completed with the germline J gene. The chain couples TRBV19 to TRBJ2-5, with 9 bases identical to TRBD1. The CDR3 has 14 residues. Losses at the gene ends were 5 bases for V and 5 bases for J; bases not matched to a gene: 6. The germline gives CDR1 LNHDA, CDR2 SQIVND (reference sequence). CDR3 residues: CASSSGQGTETQYF. Partial CDR3 DNA: TGTGCCAGTAGTTCGGGACAGGGTACGGAGACC.

This clone was found a few times. The read is 3 residues too short to cover the CDR3 end, so that end is filled in from the germline J gene. The chain has TRBV7-9 and TRBJ2-5; 9 nucleotides line up with TRBD1. The germline gives CDR1 SEHNR, CDR2 FQNEAQ (reference sequence). The CDR3 runs to 15 residues. The V and J ends lost 5 bases and 5 bases, in that order; junction bases with no gene match: 9. This chain's CDR3 is CASSRPGTGPETQYF. Partial CDR3 DNA: TGTGCCAGCAGCCGTCCCGGGACAGGGCCGGAGACC.

This clone has more than one count but fewer than ten. The read falls 3 residues short of the CDR3 end, and the missing part is taken from the germline J gene. The rearrangement links TRBV19 to TRBJ1-5; possibly TRBD1 for D (6 bases). The CDR3 runs 16 residues. Per germline, CDR1 LNHDA and CDR2 SQIVND (reference sequence). The V end was cut by 5 bases, the J end by 3 bases, with 17 bases between. The CDR3 DNA, read in part, is TGTGCCAGTAGTGCTGGGTACAGGGTTTACAATCAGCCC. Amino acid sequence: CASSAGYRVYNQP. The CDR3 as a whole reads CASSAGYRVYNQPQHF. Full variable domain (rest looked up from reference TRBV19 and TRBJ1-5): DGGITQSPKYLFRKEGQNVTLSCEQNLNHDAMYWYRQDPGQGLRLIYYSQIVNDFQKGDIAEGYSVSREKKESFPLTVTSAQKNPTAFYLCASSAGYRVYNQPQHFGDGTRLSIL.

In the case of this clone: The sequenced fragment ends 3 residues before the CDR3 boundary, so the rest is inferred from the germline J gene. This rearrangement joins TRBV19 to TRBJ1-1, with unresolved D. The germline V gene has CDR1 LNHDA and CDR2 SQIVND (reference sequence). The length of the CDR3 is 17 residues. V shed 0 bases and J shed 0 bases, with 14 bases lying between them. This CDR3 is CASSIDRVSSMNTEAFF. The sequenced part of the CDR3 DNA is TGTGCCAGTAGTATAGATAGGGTTTCAAGTATGAACACTGAA.

This clone was counted a few times. The read halts 3 residues ahead of the CDR3 end, with the missing end drawn from the germline J gene. The chain combines TRBV7-9 with TRBJ2-7; D possibly corresponds to TRBD1 (5 bases). Trimming removed 1 base from V and 2 bases from J, with 9 bases in between. Germline V lookup: CDR1 SEHNR, CDR2 FQNEAQ (reference sequence). The CDR3 is 14 residues long. CDR3 DNA (partial): TGTGCCAGCAGCTTAGAGGGGCGAGCCTACGAG. This codes for CASSLEGRAYE. The whole CDR3 reads CASSLEGRAYEQYF.

This clone was detected only a few times. The CDR3 end falls 3 residues outside the read, so it is completed with the germline J gene. The chain combines TRBV7-2 with TRBJ2-5; 7 nucleotides match TRBD2. Germline V gene sequence: CDR1 SGHTA, CDR2 FQGNSA. Trimming at V came to 4 bases and at J to 5 bases, leaving 7 bases not matched to a gene. The CDR3 length is 14 residues. The CDR3 region is CASSSKRGRETQYF. The sequenced part of the CDR3 DNA is TGTGCCAGCAGCTCGAAGCGGGGCCGGGAGACC.

With respect to this clone: The CDR3 goes on 3 residues after the read ends, and that part is filled in from the germline J gene. The chain has TRBV7-2 and TRBJ2-1; D is uncertain. Germline V gene lookup returns CDR1 SGHTA and CDR2 FQGNSA. The CDR3 is made up of 14 amino acids. Trimming took 5 bases from V and 6 from J, leaving 14 bases between them. The CDR3 region is CASSPLQRGNEQFF. Partial CDR3 DNA: TGTGCCAGCAGCCCACTGCAGCGTGGCAATGAG.

This clone was seen a handful of times. The observed sequence ends 3 residues before the CDR3 terminus, with the missing tail filled in from the germline J gene. The V and J genes are TRBV19 and TRBJ2-7; TRBD1 agrees at 9 bases. CDR3 length equals 16 residues. Germline-derived CDR1 and CDR2 are LNHDA and SQIVND (reference sequence). The V gene end was trimmed by 3 bases and the J gene end by 5 bases; junction bases not matched to a gene: 11. This CDR3 is CASSIVRGQGSDEQYF. The sequenced CDR3 bases are TGTGCCAGTAGTATTGTTCGAGGACAGGGGTCCGACGAG.

This clone was counted a few times. From the germline J gene comes the end of the CDR3, since the read stops 3 residues before it. Other DNA variants within this sample encode the same CDR3. This chain joins TRBV7-2 and TRBJ2-5; D is unresolved. Trimming left V 5 bases short and J 4 bases short, with 8 bases between. Germline V gives CDR1 SGHTA, CDR2 FQGNSA. This CDR3 has 12 residues. The CDR3 spells CASSSSRETQYF. The sequenced CDR3 bases are TGTGCCAGCAGCAGCTCCCGAGAGACC.